The T cell receptor (beta chain) described here comes from a study of glioma-infiltrating T cells. Study outcomes and limitations: Only very few CDR3 sequences appeared in both tissue and blood. Non-neoplastic patients had below-expected tissue-blood divergence, while all gliomas exceeded expectation.

Trimming removed 7 bases from V and 3 bases from J, with 13 bases in between. In germline, CDR1 is SNHLY, CDR2 FYNNEI. CDR3 length: 13 residues. This clonotype showed up many times. The antigen is undetermined. Using RNA template, CDR3s of TCR alpha and beta were amplified with iRepertoire arm-PCR. TCRdb re-called the multiplex PCR reads with MiXCR, one entry per CDR3 protein. The sample has roughly 120,000 distinct CDR3 sequences, 20% to 25% seen once. The receptor's source is a human donor with low-grade glioma or glioblastoma, undergoing nonglioma brain surgery, or in good health (not recorded which). V gene TRBV2 combines with J gene TRBJ2-7, with a possible D match to TRBD1 (5 bases). The sequencing input was glioma tissue, nonneoplastic brain tissue, or PBMCs (not recorded which). The CDR3, as DNA: TGTGCCAGCACTCTGACCGACAGCTACGAGCAGTACTTC. Its translation is CASTLTDSYEQYF.